The entry that follows covers one TCR beta chain sequence. Its antigen remains unknown. The data stem from a study of T-cell reconstitution after alpha-beta-depleted transplantation in children. Study-wide results and limits: After transplant, at about two months, alpha-beta T cells were reportedly derived from several hundred expanded graft clones.

Using unique molecular identifiers, the investigators prepared the TCRbeta library. From the PCR reads, TCRdb called clonotypes with MiXCR, one entry per CDR3 protein. The sample consists of 540,000 or so distinct CDR3 sequences, under 30% of them appearing once. Looked up from germline, CDR1 is SGHAT and CDR2 is FQNNGV. V was shortened by 1 base and J by 6 bases, with 10 bases between the two germline ends. The CDR3 is made up of 13 amino acids. This chain joins TRBV11-2 and TRBJ2-7; TRBD1 might be the D (5 bases). This specimen consisted of PBMCs, mostly from graft donor cells, obtained 360 days after TCRalphabeta/CD19-depleted stem cell transplant. This TCR derives from a boy under two years old who had a stem cell transplant for acute myeloid leukemia, so the T cells may come from the graft donor. CDR3: CASSLVEGVEQYV. For the CDR3, the DNA is TGTGCCAGCAGCTTAGTCGAAGGGGTCGAGCAGTACGTC.